This TCR beta chain was observed in a study of blood T cell repertoires in COVID-19. Overall study: Whether acute or convalescent, the COVID-19 samples came from the United States, Italy and Spain. Nucleic acid was either cDNA or gDNA, and it came from T cells, B-cell-depleted T cells, or PBMCs.

Germline V gene lookup returns CDR1 SGHNT and CDR2 YENEEA. CDR3 length equals 16 residues. Unmatched junction bases numbered 7, after V lost 4 bases and J lost 3 bases. Sequencing used immunoSEQ multiplex PCR; TCRdb keeps in-frame clones, though not all of them. Counted here are some 120,000 clones, 70% to 90% occurring once; the ten biggest clones make up 1.4% to 1.5%. The sequencing sample was made of peripheral blood. V is TRBV11-3 and J is TRBJ2-1; 9 nucleotides match TRBD2. The clonotype was recovered from a man in his forties with acute or convalescent COVID-19. This CDR3 reads CASSSRGSGSYNEQFF. The CDR3 nucleotides are TGTGCCAGCAGCTCCCGGGGTAGCGGGAGCTACAATGAGCAGTTCTTC.